A selection of T cell receptor beta chains follows, all from one sample in a study of vaccination effects on CD4 cells after COVID-19. Which antigens these TCRs recognize remains unknown. Some clones are missing from TCRdb's copy, which holds only in-frame ones; the method was immunoSEQ multiplex PCR. The sample holds tens of thousands of clones, 70% to 85% seen once. Sequencing was performed on CD4+ T cells from PBMCs cultured with HCoV-229E spike peptides, taken after COVID-19 vaccination. Every receptor here comes from a human donor who received a COVID-19 vaccine. Each CDR3 is given with its conserved first and last residue. The D gene is left open where the match is weak. Clone size is stated in some rows and not others, as once, few, many or a class when expanded.

cdr3_aa	cdr3_nt	cdr3_length	v_call	d_call	j_call	clone_size
CASSEAPRDRGIGHF	TGTGCCAGCAGTGAAGCGCCTCGGGACAGGGGGATCGGGCATTTT	15	TRBV6-1	TRBD1	TRBJ1-5	few
CASSLAQRGDSPLHF	TGTGCCAGCAGCTTGGCCCAACGGGGGGATTCACCCCTCCACTTT	15	TRBV5-4	NA	TRBJ1-6	NA
CASGFGTGGNQPQHF	TGTGCTAGTGGTTTTGGGACAGGGGGCAATCAGCCCCAGCATTTT	15	TRBV12-5	TRBD1	TRBJ1-5	NA
CASSSLRGLGTGELFF	TGTGCCAGCAGCTCCTTGAGGGGGCTCGGGACCGGGGAGCTGTTTTTT	16	TRBV14	TRBD1	TRBJ2-2	NA
CAWDRQGLSGNTIYF	TGTGCCTGGGACAGACAGGGGTTGTCTGGAAACACCATATATTTT	15	TRBV30	TRBD1	TRBJ1-3	NA
CASSIQGESNSPLHF	TGTGCCAGTAGTATTCAGGGGGAGTCTAATTCACCCCTCCACTTT	15	TRBV19	TRBD1	TRBJ1-6	NA
CARRCAGGVGQPQHF	TGTGCCAGACGTTGCGCAGGGGGTGTTGGTCAGCCCCAGCATTTT	15	TRBV9	TRBD1	TRBJ1-5	NA
CASSTGDTEAFF	TGTGCCAGCTCAACAGGGGACACTGAAGCTTTCTTT	12	TRBV18	TRBD1	TRBJ1-1	NA
CASTSGGAYQETQYF	TGCGCCAGTACTAGCGGGGGAGCGTACCAAGAGACCCAGTACTTC	15	TRBV5-1	TRBD2	TRBJ2-5	NA
CASSPRRDRGYTGELFF	TGCGCCAGCTCCCCGCGGCGTGACAGGGGGTACACCGGGGAGCTGTTTTTT	17	TRBV5-1	TRBD1	TRBJ2-2	NA